This is a list of T cell receptor beta chains from one sample in a study of shared clonotypes between healthy human individuals. Clones were sequenced by immunoSEQ multiplex PCR, and TCRdb holds only the in-frame ones, with some missing. Of roughly 2.5 million clones listed, 90% to 95% are singletons. Sequencing was carried out using naive CD4+ T cells sorted from blood. The receptors come from a young man in good health. Each CDR3 is given with its conserved first and last residue. Each record gives: J gene, D gene, V gene, CDR3 protein. The D gene is left open where the match is weak.

j_call: TRBJ1-3; d_call: TRBD1; v_call: TRBV5-8; cdr3_aa: CASSYAGTGGGNTIYF
j_call: TRBJ2-1; d_call: TRBD2; v_call: TRBV5-1; cdr3_aa: CASSLAPSGTYNEQFF
j_call: TRBJ2-5; d_call: .; v_call: TRBV11-1; cdr3_aa: CASSLAGKETQYF
j_call: TRBJ2-1; d_call: .; v_call: TRBV30; cdr3_aa: CAWNLPGLGYNEQFF
j_call: TRBJ2-7; d_call: .; v_call: TRBV18; cdr3_aa: CASSPPQGLMTQQYF
j_call: TRBJ2-3; d_call: .; v_call: TRBV2; cdr3_aa: CASSEEVSTDTQYF
j_call: TRBJ2-5; d_call: .; v_call: TRBV19; cdr3_aa: CASSRRAYRAGETQYF
j_call: TRBJ1-1; d_call: .; v_call: TRBV5-4; cdr3_aa: CASSIQTPGNTEAFF
j_call: TRBJ2-7; d_call: .; v_call: TRBV10-3; cdr3_aa: CAISEMRDYEQYF
j_call: TRBJ1-5; d_call: .; v_call: TRBV6-6; cdr3_aa: CASSYSALNNQPQHF
j_call: TRBJ2-5; d_call: .; v_call: TRBV11-2; cdr3_aa: CASSSETQYF
j_call: TRBJ2-3; d_call: .; v_call: TRBV5-1; cdr3_aa: CASSVRGDTDTQYF
j_call: TRBJ1-3; d_call: .; v_call: TRBV30; cdr3_aa: CAWRGENRVHYSGNTIYF
j_call: TRBJ2-7; d_call: TRBD2; v_call: TRBV6-1; cdr3_aa: CASSDGGNYEQYF